A single T cell receptor beta chain is shown here with its context. Its antigen remains undetermined. Base qualities are not at hand, and no much larger clone is one base apart. TCRbeta CDR3 regions were amplified from genomic DNA using the immunoSEQ Assay, a bias-controlled multiplex PCR. As for how the authors treated the data: The number of nucleated cells in each sample was estimated from the amplification of reference gene primers within the assay. To quantify the absolute abundance of each unique TCRbeta CDR3 rearrangement, sequence reads were collapsed and filtered. For each sample, productive Simpson clonality was calculated as the square root of Simpson's diversity index over productive rearrangements. This is the immuneACCESS table as TCRdb keeps it, with only in-frame sequences that have V and J called. A part of the clones is gone; compared with another copy, unresolved V genes explain less than half, and the rest is unexplained. V, J and clone size reflect that table, while D and trimming were determined from the DNA. This sample gives about 120,000 clones in total; around four fifths of them show up just once. Approximately 2.5% of the sample is held by the ten biggest clonotypes.

This sample is part of a study of blood T cell repertoires in COVID-19 (TCRdb year 2020). Background on the whole study: Samples from collaborators originated in the United States, Italy and Spain and spanned both the acute and convalescent phases of COVID-19. Where available, HLA class I and class II types were taken from metadata supplied by the sample provider and were not determined by assay-based typing. The repertoires were released in a freely available public database meant as a resource for research on the immune response to SARS-CoV-2. The material from the prospective study consisted of cDNA or gDNA derived from T cells, B-cell-depleted T cells, or PBMCs. The samples were drawn from two sources: the first 160 participants of the ongoing ImmuneRACE study, and over 1,000 subjects contributed by 6 global collaborators. The dataset comprised deeply sampled blood TCRbeta repertoires from subjects exposed to, actively infected with, or recovered from COVID-19. The sample metadata nearly always contained a de-identified subject ID, COVID-19 status, age in years and sex.

The CDR3, from cysteine to phenylalanine, totals 14 residues. Kept here is only the CDR3 DNA, which spans 42 bases and is read in frame from base 1. CDR1 SGHVS and CDR2 FQNEAQ were looked up in the germline V gene. V gives up 3 bases and J gives up 2 bases, and the segment between their germline ends measures 7 bases. Collaborating institutions collected whole blood in K2EDTA tubes following their own protocols. Collaborator samples were shipped for TCRbeta analysis as frozen whole blood, isolated PBMCs, or DNA extracted from either sample type. Points the paper makes about the study in general: The amount of clinical and demographic metadata varied by source and participant and was provided uncurated.

Here the chain combines TRBV7-8 and TRBJ2-2; the D gene assignment is ambiguous. Source material: peripheral blood. This clonotype was obtained from a man in his thirties or forties with acute or convalescent COVID-19. CDR3 protein: CASSFGANTGELFF. The bases read TGTGCCAGCAGCTTTGGAGCAAACACCGGGGAGCTGTTTTTT.